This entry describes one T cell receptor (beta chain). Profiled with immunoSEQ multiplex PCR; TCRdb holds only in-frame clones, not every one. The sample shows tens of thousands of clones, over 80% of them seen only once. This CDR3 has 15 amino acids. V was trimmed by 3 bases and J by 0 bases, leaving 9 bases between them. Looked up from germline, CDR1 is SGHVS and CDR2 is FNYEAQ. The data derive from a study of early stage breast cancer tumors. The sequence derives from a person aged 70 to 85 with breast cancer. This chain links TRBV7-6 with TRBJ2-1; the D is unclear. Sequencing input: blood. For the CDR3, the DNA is TGTGCCAGCAGCTTCGAGATCGACTCCTACAATGAGCAGTTCTTC. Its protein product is CASSFEIDSYNEQFF.